The following is a TCR beta chain sequence with its context. The sample originates from a study of blood T cell repertoires in COVID-19. The overall study: COVID-19 samples, acute and convalescent, were from the United States, Italy and Spain.

Cohort assignment relied on participant-reported clinical history. Symptom resolution, clearance, or two negative PCRs marked the recovered donors of Cohort 3. V lost 6 bases, J lost 6 bases, and 8 bases stayed unmatched. The CDR3 has 14 residues. Per the germline V gene, CDR1 is MDHEN and CDR2 is SYDVKM. TCRdb keeps only in-frame clones here, not all; method: immunoSEQ multiplex PCR. The sample records about 370,000 clones, roughly 89% being singletons. The rearrangement uses TRBV28 and TRBJ1-2, with 9 bases aligning to TRBD1. The specimen was PBMCs or T cells enriched from blood (not recorded which). The sequence derives from a woman aged 25 to 39 who had recovered from COVID-19. The CDR3 loop reads CASRRTGVVDGYTF. CDR3 sequence (DNA): TGTGCCAGCAGGCGGACAGGGGTTGTTGATGGCTACACCTTC.